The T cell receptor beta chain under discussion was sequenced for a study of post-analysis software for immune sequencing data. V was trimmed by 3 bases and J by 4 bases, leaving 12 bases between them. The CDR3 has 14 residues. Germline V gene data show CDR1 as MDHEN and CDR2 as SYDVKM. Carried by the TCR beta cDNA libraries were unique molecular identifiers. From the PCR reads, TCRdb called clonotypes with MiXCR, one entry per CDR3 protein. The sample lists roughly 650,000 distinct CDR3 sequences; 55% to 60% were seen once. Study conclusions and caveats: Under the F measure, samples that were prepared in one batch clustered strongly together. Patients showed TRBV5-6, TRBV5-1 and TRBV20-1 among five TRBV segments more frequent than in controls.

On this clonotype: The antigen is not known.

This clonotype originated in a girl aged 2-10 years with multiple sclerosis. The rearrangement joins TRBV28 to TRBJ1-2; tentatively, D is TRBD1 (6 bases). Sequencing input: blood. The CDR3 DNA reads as TGTGCCAGCAGTTTCCGTCAGGGGCCCTATGGCTACACCTTC. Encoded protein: CASSFRQGPYGYTF.